The sequence of this T cell receptor (beta chain) was determined in a study of early stage breast cancer tumors. Germline V gives CDR1 SGHNT, CDR2 YENEEA. The CDR3 is made up of 15 amino acids. Trimming pared 5 bases from V and 6 bases from J, leaving 20 bases between. The sample holds a few counts of this clone. No antigen is known for it. Produced via immunoSEQ multiplex PCR; TCRdb's table is partial and in-frame only. The sample contains about 11,000 clones, about 78% of which appear only once. Regarding the study as a whole: Functional markers like CD4, CD8 and FOXP3 were missed in bulk sequencing.

The chain links TRBV11-3 to TRBJ2-7; unclear D gene. The specimen sequenced was breast tumor tissue. This sequence originates from a person aged 35-55 years with breast cancer. The chain's CDR3 is CASSQSRGVDGEQYF. In nucleotides, the CDR3 is TGTGCCAGCAGCCAGAGTCGCGGAGTGGACGGCGAGCAGTACTTC.